The 30 T cell receptor beta chains reported below all come from one sample, sequenced in a study of PD-L1 blockade in urothelial cancer. Profiling relied on immunoSEQ multiplex PCR, and the TCRdb table lists in-frame clones only, not all of them. The data hold 29,000 or so clones, with around 87% observed a single time. Source: PBMCs, taken around atezolizumab (anti-PD-L1) treatment. All receptors derive from a man between 45 and 60 years old with urothelial cancer.

The chain links TRBV28 to TRBJ2-5; 7 nucleotides match TRBD2. Per the germline V gene, CDR1 is MDHEN and CDR2 is SYDVKM. Losses at the gene ends were 7 bases for V and 7 bases for J; bases not matched to a gene: 21. CDR3 size: 17 residues. The CDR3 region is CASTPLWGRAGMGTQYF. In DNA, the CDR3 is TGTGCCAGCACTCCTTTATGGGGGAGGGCCGGGATGGGGACCCAGTACTTC.

The chain is built from TRBV4-3 and TRBJ2-4, with 8 bases fitting TRBD1. The CDR3 runs to 13 residues. After removal of 3 bases from V and 9 bases from J, the junction contained 4 bases not matched to a gene. In germline, CDR1 is LGHNA, CDR2 YSLEER. CDR3 bases: TGCGCCAGCAGCCAGGACAGGGCAGCCATTCAGTACTTC. It translates to CASSQDRAAIQYF.

V gene TRBV7-9 combines with J gene TRBJ2-5; no clear D gene. CDR1 and CDR2 (germline): SEHNR, FQNEAQ (reference sequence). Trimming removed 4 bases at V and 5 bases at J, with 11 bases between. The CDR3 runs to 13 residues. The CDR3 protein is CASSSELGETQYF. The CDR3 DNA reads as TGTGCCAGCAGCTCCGAACTCGGTGAGACCCAGTACTTC.

This chain uses TRBV19 with TRBJ2-2; a possible D gene is TRBD2 (5 bases). This CDR3 has 14 residues. V dropped 6 bases and J dropped 5 bases, with 13 bases sitting between them. The germline V gene encodes CDR1 LNHDA and CDR2 SQIVND (reference sequence). DNA for the CDR3: TGTGCCAGTAGCCCGCTAGCCGAAACCGGGGAGCTGTTTTTT. Protein sequence: CASSPLAETGELFF.

The rearrangement uses TRBV7-9 and TRBJ1-1, with D perhaps matching TRBD1 (5 bases). CDR1 SEHNR and CDR2 FQNEAQ come from the germline V gene (reference sequence). Trimming stripped 3 bases from V and 1 base from J, with 9 bases between. The CDR3 has 14 amino acids. In nucleotides, the CDR3 is TGTGCCAGCAGCTTGGACATGGGGAACACTGAAGCTTTCTTT. This translates into CASSLDMGNTEAFF. Combining the CDR3 with reference TRBV7-9 and TRBJ1-1 gives the whole variable domain DTGVSQNPRHKITKRGQNVTFRCDPISEHNRLYWYRQTLGQGPEFLTYFQNEAQLEKSRLLSDRFSAERPKGSFSTLEIQRTEQGDSAMYLCASSLDMGNTEAFFGQGTRLTVV.

This clone was counted once. The rearrangement uses TRBV7-2 and TRBJ1-2; D may be TRBD1 (5 bases). This CDR3 has 15 amino acids. The germline V gene encodes CDR1 SGHTA and CDR2 FQGNSA. Trimming took off 1 base at V and 0 bases at J, with 9 bases between the two ends. CDR3: CASSLDDSTNYGYTF. DNA for the CDR3: TGTGCCAGCAGCTTAGATGACAGCACTAACTATGGCTACACCTTC. Looking up the rest from reference TRBV7-2 and TRBJ1-2 gives the full variable domain: GAGVSQSPSNKVTEKGKDVELRCDPISGHTALYWYRQSLGQGLEFLIYFQGNSAPDKSGLPSDRFSAERTGGSVSTLTIQRTQQEDSAVYLCASSLDDSTNYGYTFGSGTRLTVV.

V usage is TRBV27 and J usage is TRBJ2-3; D is possibly TRBD2 (6 bases). CDR1 is MNHEY, CDR2 SMNVEV, per germline (reference sequence). This CDR3 comprises 13 residues. Deletions cut 9 bases from V and 0 bases from J, with 10 bases between. CDR3 in DNA: TGTGCCAGGGGGACTCGGAGCACAGATACGCAGTATTTT. Residues: CARGTRSTDTQYF.

This chain links TRBV5-4 with TRBJ1-2; 7 bases are shared with TRBD1. The length of the CDR3 is 14 residues. Germline V lookup: CDR1 SGHNT, CDR2 YYREEE (reference sequence). Trimming cost V 0 bases and J 5 bases; bases outside gene matches: 4. Here the CDR3 reads CASSLEGRGYGYTF. The DNA for the CDR3 is TGTGCCAGCAGCTTGGAGGGCAGGGGGTATGGCTACACCTTC.

The chain links TRBV2 to TRBJ2-2; weak D call: TRBD1 (5 bases). V was trimmed by 4 bases and J by 0 bases, leaving 12 bases between them. Germline V gives CDR1 SNHLY, CDR2 FYNNEI. This CDR3 contains 16 residues. The CDR3 sequence: CASSVIRGTNTGELFF. CDR3 in DNA: TGTGCCAGCAGTGTCATAAGGGGCACGAACACCGGGGAGCTGTTTTTT.

This sequence joins TRBV5-5 and TRBJ2-5; D remains ambiguous. Germline V gene data show CDR1 as SGHKS and CDR2 as YYEKEE (reference sequence). Trimming took off 0 bases at V and 5 bases at J, with 17 bases between the two ends. There are 16 residues in the CDR3. The CDR3 protein is CASSLDMSRYRETQYF. CDR3 nucleotides: TGTGCCAGCAGCTTGGATATGTCGAGATATCGGGAGACCCAGTACTTC.

The chain employs TRBV10-3 and TRBJ1-1, with 9 positions matching TRBD1. This CDR3 comprises 15 residues. Trimming took 7 bases from V and 1 from J; bases not matched to a gene: 7. The germline V gene has CDR1 ENHRY and CDR2 SYGVKD. The CDR3 is CAITPGDRANTEAFF. In DNA form, the CDR3 reads TGTGCCATCACCCCGGGGGACAGGGCGAACACTGAAGCTTTCTTT.

This chain links TRBV7-2 with TRBJ2-1; 14 positions agree with TRBD2. Germline CDR1 is SGHTA and CDR2 is FQGNSA. The CDR3 has 19 amino acids. V lost 3 bases, J lost 5 bases, and 12 bases stayed unmatched. The CDR3 region is CASSLGTGTSGRRNNEQFF. The CDR3 nucleotides read TGTGCCAGCAGCTTGGGTACCGGGACTAGCGGGAGAAGGAACAATGAGCAGTTCTTC.

This chain links TRBV2 with TRBJ2-7, with D possibly matching TRBD1 (6 bases). Germline V gene data show CDR1 as SNHLY and CDR2 as FYNNEI. This CDR3 is 14 amino acids long. Deletions cut 6 bases from V and 0 bases from J, with 12 bases between. The CDR3 DNA sequence: TGTGCCAGCAGACTACAGGGCAGCTCCTACGAGCAGTACTTC. Translating gives CASRLQGSSYEQYF.

The chain couples TRBV5-4 to TRBJ2-5, with D perhaps matching TRBD2 (6 bases). CDR1 and CDR2 from the germline V gene are SGHNT and YYREEE (reference sequence). V dropped 4 bases and J dropped 4 bases, with 11 bases sitting between them. This CDR3 is built from 13 residues. In DNA, the CDR3 is TGTGCCAGCAGCCTGAAGGGAGGAGAGACCCAGTACTTC. It specifies CASSLKGGETQYF. Together with reference TRBV5-4 and TRBJ2-5, the CDR3 gives the full variable domain: ETGVTQSPTHLIKTRGQQVTLRCSSQSGHNTVSWYQQALGQGPQFIFQYYREEENGRGNFPPRFSGLQFPNYSSELNVNALELDDSALYLCASSLKGGETQYFGPGTRLLVL.

The chain recombines TRBV29-1 with TRBJ1-4, with 9 bases aligning to TRBD1. J gave up 8 bases and V 8 bases, and 3 bases lay outside the gene matches. The CDR3 has 11 amino acids. Germline assignment: CDR1 SQVTM and CDR2 ANQGSEA. The CDR3 nucleotides are TGCAGCCGGACAGGGGTCGAAAAACTGTTTTTT. Amino acid sequence: CSRTGVEKLFF.

This sequence joins TRBV4-1 and TRBJ1-1; no definite D call. The V end was cut by 1 base, the J end by 2 bases, with 17 bases between. Germline V lookup: CDR1 MGHRA, CDR2 YSYEKL. The CDR3 has 17 amino acids. CDR3 nucleotides: TGCGCCAGCAGCCAAGGTTCGTTGCGTAGCTCCAACACTGAAGCTTTCTTT. It specifies CASSQGSLRSSNTEAFF.

This clone was picked up a small number of times. The V call is TRBV30, the J call TRBJ2-7; TRBD2 agrees at 7 bases. In germline, CDR1 is GTSNPN, CDR2 SVGIG (reference sequence). Losses at the gene ends were 5 bases for V and 3 bases for J; bases not matched to a gene: 7. The CDR3 runs to 13 residues. The CDR3 region is CAWGSGVNYEQYF. The CDR3 region has the DNA TGTGCCTGGGGAAGCGGGGTCAACTACGAGCAGTACTTC.

V is TRBV2 and J is TRBJ2-5; D is possibly TRBD1 (6 bases). The CDR3 runs to 15 residues. Germline V gene lookup returns CDR1 SNHLY and CDR2 FYNNEI. Between the trimmed V and J ends, which lost 2 bases and 5 bases, there was a span of 15 bases. In DNA, the CDR3 is TGTGCCAGCAGTGAACGCCAGGGGTCAGGGGAGACCCAGTACTTC. Translated: CASSERQGSGETQYF. Full variable domain (outside the CDR3, taken from reference TRBV2 and TRBJ2-5): EPEVTQTPSHQVTQMGQEVILRCVPISNHLYFYWYRQILGQKVEFLVSFYNNEISEKSEIFDDQFSVERPDGSNFTLKIRSTKLEDSAMYFCASSERQGSGETQYFGPGTRLLVL.

The gene calls are TRBV6-6 and TRBJ2-2, with 7 positions matching TRBD1. Germline CDR1 MNHNY, CDR2 SVGAGI (reference sequence). This CDR3 is 13 amino acids long. The trim removed 9 bases at V and 5 bases at J, leaving 6 bases unmatched. The CDR3 nucleotides read TGTGCCAGTCAACACAGGGGTACCGGGGAGCTGTTTTTT. It translates to CASQHRGTGELFF.

The chain links TRBV5-1 to TRBJ2-3; a weak D match, TRBD2 (6 bases). V was clipped by 5 bases and J by 0 bases, with 16 bases between them. The CDR3 extends over 16 amino acids. Per the germline V gene, CDR1 is SGHRS and CDR2 is YFSETQ. The CDR3, as DNA: TGCGCCAGCAGGCGTCAAGGAGGGGCTAGCACAGATACGCAGTATTTT. It yields the protein CASRRQGGASTDTQYF.

The gene calls are TRBV28 and TRBJ2-3, with D tentatively TRBD1 (6 bases). Germline V gene lookup returns CDR1 MDHEN and CDR2 SYDVKM. The ends were cut back, 1 base at V and 6 bases at J, with 26 bases in the middle. CDR3 length: 19 amino acids. The CDR3: CASSLYYEVAQRGQDTQYF. The CDR3 DNA sequence: TGTGCCAGCAGTTTATACTATGAAGTTGCACAGCGCGGACAGGATACGCAGTATTTT.

This chain joins TRBV14 and TRBJ1-1; the D gene is possibly TRBD1 (6 bases). This CDR3 contains 14 residues. Deletions cut 0 bases from V and 6 bases from J, with 11 bases between. In germline, CDR1 is SGHDN, CDR2 FVKESK. Written as DNA, the CDR3 is TGTGCCAGCAGCCAAGAAGTCAGGGGAGCTGAAGCTTTCTTT. As protein: CASSQEVRGAEAFF.

The gene calls are TRBV28 and TRBJ1-2; weak D call: TRBD1 (6 bases). The CDR3 runs to 15 residues. V shed 3 bases and J shed 7 bases, with 18 bases lying between them. Germline V CDR1 and CDR2: MDHEN, SYDVKM. The CDR3 bases are TGTGCCAGCAGTTTTCCGGGGGGCGCGATAGGTGGCTACACCTTC. This sequence encodes CASSFPGGAIGGYTF.

CDR3 in amino acids: CASRPGQGPYEQYF. Here the CDR3 DNA reads TGTGCCAGCAGGCCGGGACAGGGGCCCTACGAGCAGTACTTC. This rearrangement joins TRBV6-1 to TRBJ2-7; 10 bases are shared with TRBD1. V shed 6 bases and J 2 bases; nucleotides not matched to a gene: 4. Germline CDR1 is MNHNS and CDR2 is SASEGT. The length of the CDR3 is 14 residues.

The V and J genes are TRBV30 and TRBJ2-5; D possibly corresponds to TRBD1 (7 bases). V was cut by 1 base and J by 6 bases, with 12 bases left in between. Germline CDR1 GTSNPN, CDR2 SVGIG (reference sequence). This CDR3 comprises 13 residues. In nucleotides, the CDR3 is TGTGCCTGGAGTGCAGGGGGGTATCAGACCCAGTACTTC. Its translation is CAWSAGGYQTQYF.

Only a few counts were recorded for this clone. V is TRBV6-5 and J is TRBJ1-5, with D unresolved. The germline CDR1 and CDR2 sequences are MNHEY and SVGAGI. The CDR3 consists of 15 residues. Deletions cut 6 bases from V and 1 base from J, with 13 bases between. CDR3 protein: CASSPERSSNQPQHF. CDR3 DNA: TGTGCCAGCAGCCCCGAGCGGTCGAGCAATCAGCCCCAGCATTTT.

This CDR3 reads CASNLQGGARNEQFF. The CDR3 nucleotides are TGTGCCAGCAACCTTCAGGGGGGCGCGAGGAATGAGCAGTTCTTC. J is TRBJ2-1 and V is TRBV11-2; a possible D gene is TRBD1 (7 bases). This CDR3 is 15 amino acids long. Germline CDR1 reads SGHAT; CDR2 reads FQNNGV. Trimming took 7 bases from V and 7 from J, leaving 20 bases between them.

This rearrangement joins TRBV7-6 to TRBJ2-3; 8 nucleotides match TRBD1. The CDR3 contains 17 residues. With 2 bases clipped from V and 4 bases from J, the junction kept 11 bases outside the gene matches. Germline-derived CDR1 and CDR2 are SGHVS and FNYEAQ. CDR3 in DNA: TGTGCCAGCAGCTTACTCAAAGGAGGACAGGGTGCAGATACGCAGTATTTT. Amino acid sequence: CASSLLKGGQGADTQYF.

The chain links TRBV18 to TRBJ2-2; 10 bases line up with TRBD2. The V gene end was trimmed by 2 bases and the J gene end by 5 bases; junction bases not matched to a gene: 8. Per germline, CDR1 KGHSH and CDR2 LQKENI. The CDR3 consists of 17 residues. Here the CDR3 reads CASSPDRAGGRTGELFF. CDR3 bases: TGTGCCAGCTCACCAGACCGAGCGGGGGGGCGAACCGGGGAGCTGTTTTTT. Supplemented by reference TRBV18 and TRBJ2-2, the full variable domain reads NAGVMQNPRHLVRRRGQEARLRCSPMKGHSHVYWYRQLPEEGLKFMVYLQKENIIDESGMPKERFSAEFPKEGPSILRIQQVVRGDSAAYFCASSPDRAGGRTGELFFGEGSRLTVL.

This rearrangement joins TRBV5-4 to TRBJ2-7, with 7 bases that match TRBD1. With 4 bases clipped from V and 0 bases from J, the junction kept 16 bases outside the gene matches. From germline, CDR1 is SGHNT and CDR2 YYREEE (reference sequence). This CDR3 region has 18 residues. The CDR3 DNA follows: TGTGCCAGCAGCCGAGACAGGGTATCTAAGTTGAGCTCCTACGAGCAGTACTTC. It translates to CASSRDRVSKLSSYEQYF.